The sample holds a few counts of the clone carrying this TCR beta chain. Its antigen is undetermined. TCRdb re-analysed the RT-PCR reads in MiXCR, keeping a single row per CDR3 protein. The sample holds about 520,000 distinct CDR3 sequences, roughly 23% seen once. Germline lookup yields CDR1 SGHRS and CDR2 YFSETQ. V was pared by 4 bases and J by 0 bases, with 10 bases between. The CDR3 extends over 14 amino acids. This sample stems from a study of response to subunit inactivated influenza vaccine. Study outcomes and limitations: Each seasonal influenza vaccination, the authors suggested, recruits few new T cells.

The clonotype was recovered from a man between 50 and 59 years old who received an inactivated influenza vaccine. This material consisted of CD4+ T cells sorted from PBMCs, taken approximately 5 days after vaccination. This chain joins TRBV5-1 and TRBJ1-2; D unresolved. The CDR3, as DNA: TGCGCCAGCAGCCTAGCGACAACTAACTATGGCTACACCTTC. It specifies CASSLATTNYGYTF.